This paragraph covers one TCR beta chain sequence. Its antigen is still unknown. Qualities for individual bases were not recorded, and no much larger clone is one base off. This sample is drawn from a study of cytomegalovirus exposure and HLA in healthy donors listed by TCRdb under 2017. For context, the study as a whole: In an earlier analysis of 450 to 750 of the donors, 276 Gb of sequence data and 117 million unique TCR beta sequences from about 190 million T cells were reported. Of the approximately 400 genotyped donors, more than 75% were placed in the genetic ancestry cluster associated with self-reported Caucasian donors. All discovery cohort repertoires had been generated using a single sequencing platform. A handful of DR-DQ haplotypes were handled as single units for association and clustering because linkage in the cohort was strong. Using immunosequencing, the study profiled T cell repertoires from 500 to 800 subjects and related those repertoires to cytomegalovirus serostatus. The study combined high-throughput TCR immunosequencing, statistical association of individual TCRs with disease status, and machine learning to predict cytomegalovirus infection status. The later analysis used no new phenotypic data to find candidate immune exposures, relying instead on TCR beta sequences and their occurrence across donors. The aim of the study was to test whether cataloging public T cell receptors could identify signatures of past pathogen exposure. Genome-wide SNP genotypes for about 55% of the roughly 670 donors were used in a later genetic analysis, which treated that subset as a discovery cohort. A later analysis re-examined previously published TCR beta repertoires from several hundred donors and added high-resolution HLA genotyping to investigate patterns of TCR occurrence. HLA typing covered class I and class II loci at four-digit resolution. Among roughly 400 genotyped donors of the cohort, an average of about 240,000 unique TCR beta nucleotide sequences were sequenced per donor, roughly 18% of them non-productive. Along with the roughly 610-subject first cohort, a separate validation cohort of over a hundred different subjects was used. An early release that covered approximately 600 HLA-typed donors contained about 290 gigabases of sequencing data and roughly 84 million unique TCR sequences. Donor age, sex, ethnicity and CMV serostatus were collected together with the repertoire data. The number of typed donors differed by locus: 629-630 for A, B, C, DRB1 and DQB1; some 500 for DQA1; around 610 for DPA1; and about 450 for DPB1. An earlier analysis of approximately 630 of the donors applied high-throughput TCR beta sequencing to assess whether each TCR beta V gene segment acted as functional or pseudogenic. What the authors observed across the whole study: Because counts were too low, 15 to 20 rarely observed V segments, including chromosome 9 orphons, were excluded from the earlier analysis of 587 of the donors. It was suggested by the authors that the approach could potentially be generalized to other disease states and immunological phenotypes. A later analysis found that TCR association rates varied across HLA loci, with DRB1 alleles showing the most associated TCRs and HLA-C alleles the fewest. Because some donors lacked HLA typing at each locus, the association tests relied only on the typed subset. A later analysis found that HLA-associated TCR beta chains were more clonally expanded and had lower generation probabilities than equally common non-associated chains. A further reported finding was that TCR beta sequences accurately predicted the HLA-A and HLA-B alleles for most subjects in the first cohort. In vitro tests confirmed that a few of the cytomegalovirus-associated TCR beta chains recognize cytomegalovirus antigens. In both the original and validation cohorts, the classifier was reported to diagnose cytomegalovirus status with high specificity and sensitivity. At a false discovery rate of 0.05, a later analysis linked 16,951 TCR beta sequences to specific HLA alleles. The study listed 150 to 200 TCR beta chains as associated with cytomegalovirus. Sequencing depth was assumed to be roughly uniform across donors in the presence/absence analyses, though that assumption may not hold. The only immune exposure information available for the cohort was CMV serostatus. In an earlier analysis of 587 of the donors, most TCR beta V segments were observed in productive rearrangements about 87% or about 30% of the time, broadly matching IMGT annotations. Correlated functional status among segregating V segments might reflect linkage disequilibrium, but an unknown experimental factor could not be ruled out. The 87-base-pair reads could not distinguish some IMGT-functional V segments, including TRBV6-2 and TRBV6-3, so those segments were excluded. In a later analysis, most CMV-associated TCR beta chains were found to appear HLA-restricted, with HLA associations seemingly driven largely by CMV exposure. While some public TCRs were present in many individuals, most TCR sequences turned up only very rarely across donors. Only TCR beta chains were sequenced in this cohort, and the absence of alpha or paired-chain data limited detectable features. When HLA alleles, especially DR and DQ, strongly co-occurred, attributing TCR associations to individual alleles was difficult. According to a later analysis, parvovirus B19, influenza, CMV and Epstein-Barr virus appeared linked to several top co-occurrence clusters. According to a later genetic analysis, donors in an Asian-associated ancestry cluster had fewer N-insertions in productive TCRs than the approximately 670-donor mean. An association between a missense DCLRE1C variant and V-gene and J-gene trimming of TCR beta chains was found in a later genetic analysis and replicated in an independent cohort. A cluster of highly shared sequence variants was judged likely to be a technical artifact of the sequencing pipeline.

The cohort consisted of hundreds of healthy bone marrow donors. Cohort members were all nominally healthy when sampled, although unrecorded immune exposures were likely present. The donor tested CMV seronegative and was one of the 352 seronegative cohort members. A peripheral blood sample was provided by each donor, and peripheral blood mononuclear cells were used for TCR beta sequencing. Genomic DNA was extracted from the blood cell samples with the Qiagen DNeasy Blood Extraction Kit. Library creation used the immunoSEQ multiplex PCR assay. A mixture of 60 forward primers for TCR Vbeta segments and 13 reverse primers for TCR Jbeta segments was used in the multiplex PCR. The CDR3 region of rearranged TCR beta genes was amplified from genomic DNA by a multiplex PCR assay. On the Illumina HiSeq System, the amplified TCR beta libraries were sequenced as 87-base-pair reads. Regarding the original processing steps: A later analysis tallied tens of millions of unique TCR beta chains across the 640 or so repertoires, and about 10 million of those chains were shared by two or more donors. To remove PCR and sequencing errors, raw reads were error-corrected and collapsed into unique sequences using a nearest-neighbor algorithm that merged closely related sequences. Alignment of CDR3 sequences to IMGT reference sequences was used to assign V, D and J gene segments. For a sequence to be retained, at least a six-nucleotide match to both a V gene segment and a J gene segment was required. A rearrangement counted as productive if the CDR3 had no stop codons and remained in frame with V and J, and every other rearrangement counted as non-productive. CDR3 was defined according to IMGT convention as the region running from the second conserved V-encoded cysteine to the conserved J-encoded phenylalanine. Sequences without an unambiguous match to a single V gene segment were excluded from the earlier analysis of about 630 of the donors. In an earlier analysis of approximately 590 of the donors, V segments were called functional above 56.7% productive rearrangements and were called segregating when the between-donor standard deviation exceeded 5%. A statistical classification framework was built for diagnosing cytomegalovirus status from the catalog of TCR beta chain sequences. A later analysis assigned V and J genes by comparing TCR nucleotide sequences with IMGT/GENE-DB human TR gene sequences. A later analysis assigned CDR3 sequences and most-parsimonious VDJ recombination scenarios with the TCRdist pipeline. In a later analysis, every TCR beta chain was defined by the combination of its CDR3 amino acid sequence and its V-gene family, and reads without a unique V-gene family were dropped. A later analysis removed several hundred highly shared, low-generation-probability nucleotide sequences to deal with suspected cross-contamination and a sequencing artifact. In a later analysis, a clonal expansion index for each public chain was calculated from normalized within-repertoire ranks of inferred template counts. Generation probabilities in a later analysis came from a VDJ recombination model fitted to out-of-frame rearrangements, and those results were checked against IGoR. In a later analysis, hypergeometric tests were used to score TCR-TCR, TCR-HLA and TCR-CMV co-occurrence, with a repertoire-size bias correction applied to TCR pairs. To estimate false discovery rates, a later analysis permuted the HLA or CMV assignments 20 times. In a later analysis, co-occurring TCRs were grouped using DBSCAN, with TCRdist sequence similarity added in when clustering inside HLA-allele-positive subsets. Co-occurrence clustering excluded repertoires with fewer than 30,000 or more than 120,000 public chains, plus five with anomalous nucleotide sharing. What TCRdb holds here is the immuneACCESS table cut down to in-frame rearrangements. Part of the clones is not present; checked against another copy, under half of the missing clones reflect an unresolved V gene, and the others are unexplained. V and J calls and clone size are as listed in that table; D and trimming were resolved from the DNA. Within this sample are roughly 190,000 clones, with approximately 78% of them counted one time only. In total, the top ten clones hold 0.7% to 0.95% of the sample.

Per the germline V gene, MDHEN is the CDR1 and SYDVKM is the CDR2. Compared with germline, V lacks 7 bases and J lacks 10 bases; bases without a gene match: 6. The CDR3 runs 12 amino acids, cysteine and phenylalanine included. Only the CDR3 portion is preserved as DNA: 36 bases, with reading frame beginning at the first base. The sequence joins TRBV28 to TRBJ2-1; TRBD2 aligns with 8 central bases. Sequencing was done on a sample of PBMCs. The source is a woman aged 18-29 years in good health and CMV-seronegative. The DNA sequence follows: TGTGCCAGCACCCCGGGGGGGGCCGAGCAGTTCTTC. It translates to CASTPGGAEQFF.